This T cell receptor (beta chain) was identified during a study of blood T cell repertoires in COVID-19. The wider study: Acute-phase and convalescent COVID-19 samples originated in the United States, Italy and Spain. Nucleic acid was either cDNA or gDNA, and it came from T cells, B-cell-depleted T cells, or PBMCs.

Study processing details: Amplification with reference gene primers provided the estimates of nucleated cell counts. Profiling relied on immunoSEQ multiplex PCR, and the TCRdb table lists in-frame clones only, not all of them. The V and J calls and clone size are taken from that table; D and trimming were inferred from the DNA. Of roughly 70,000 clones listed, 70% to 90% are singletons. The CDR3 loop spans 15 amino acids. In germline, CDR1 is SGHAT, CDR2 FQNNGV. The junction had 5 bases not matched to a gene; V was cut back by 5 bases and J by 3 bases. This receptor was identified in a woman older than 75 with acute or convalescent COVID-19. The chain links TRBV11-2 to TRBJ2-1, with 9 bases identical to TRBD2. The source material was peripheral blood. DNA for the CDR3: TGTGCCAGCAGCACAGGGACTAGCCGCTACAATGAGCAGTTCTTC. Its translation is CASSTGTSRYNEQFF.